Reported below is one TCR beta chain. Its antigen remains unidentified. No qualities accompany the bases; no much larger clone lies one base away. The sample belongs to a study of T cells after posttransplantation cyclophosphamide listed by TCRdb under 2016. Regarding the complete study: The study tracked T cell repertoire reconstitution by TRB sequencing after myeloablative bone marrow transplantation using posttransplantation cyclophosphamide as GVHD prophylaxis. Samples from under 40 PTCy-treated patients and roughly 17 related bone marrow donors of those patients were subjected to antigen receptor sequencing. TRB sequencing was performed on blood from all 35 or so PTCy patients with 1-year posttransplant specimens. In 3 patients, TRB sequencing was also performed on up to 3 more blood samples taken 2 to 5.2 years after transplant, and in 4 patients, pretransplant blood was also TRB-sequenced. Because TRA and TRB clonality correlated tightly in about ten samples, the subsequent TCR analyses were limited to TRB only. Public TRB sequences were compared against a database of over 3,000 sequences linked to responses to pathogens, tumor antigens, self-antigens and alloantigens. What the research found in general, with its limitations: At 1-2 months, donor-recipient similarity was low but rose over the first year, and the later blood repertoires were often dominated by donor CD8+ memory clones. The TRB repertoires of T cells infiltrating skin or GI tract showed only limited overlap with the TRB repertoires of T cells in blood. Across roughly 45 patients, recipient CMV seropositivity and CMV reactivation were highly associated with TRB clonality; PTCy diversity was similar to CNI/methotrexate controls.

To count as naive, T cells had to be viable CD3+CD4+ or CD3+CD8+ cells with a CCR7+CD45RA+CD45RO-CD95-CD27+CD28+ profile. Peripheral blood samples were provided by related bone marrow donors on the day of marrow donation. Mononuclear cells from peripheral blood and bone marrow were separated by Ficoll-Hypaque density centrifugation and then cryopreserved. CD4+ and CD8+ T cells, including naive and memory subsets, were sorted by FACS using a FACSAria II. Genomic DNA was used for TRB sequencing, which was performed with the immunoSEQ assay at survey resolution or with the hsTCRB kit. Per the authors' processing: Initial read processing used immunoSEQ software, and repertoire analyses used the LymphoSeq R package. Clonality was computed as 1 minus normalized Shannon entropy; Gini coefficient was also calculated for each TRB dataset. To infer phenotypes in unsorted samples, TRB sequences from sorted subsets of the recipient or donor were mapped onto the unsorted samples of the same recipient. The table comes from immuneACCESS by way of TCRdb, which keeps in-frame sequences with V and J called. Part of the clones is missing from these tables; in studies checked, under half for an unresolved V gene and the rest for unknown reasons. V, J and clone size derive from that table, while D and trimming were established from the DNA sequence. The sample table contains fewer than 35,000 clones; only one count was recorded for roughly nine tenths of them. The top ten clones comprise 0.1% of the sample.

Between the V and J ends, shortened by 1 base and 6 bases respectively, the junction contains 23 bases. Sequences SGHRS (CDR1) and YFSETQ (CDR2) are obtained from the germline V gene. Taken from cysteine to phenylalanine, the CDR3 has 17 residues. The CDR3 DNA has 51 bases and is translated from base 1. The receptor comes from a man between 25 and 39 years old in good health and a related stem cell transplant donor. This chain joins TRBV5-1 to TRBJ2-7; TRBD2 could be the D gene, as 6 bases match. The sample comprised naive CD4+ T cells sorted from blood. CDR3 sequence: CASSLKRPGTLGGEQYF. The nucleotides are TGCGCCAGCAGCTTGAAAAGACCCGGGACGCTGGGGGGCGAGCAGTACTTC.